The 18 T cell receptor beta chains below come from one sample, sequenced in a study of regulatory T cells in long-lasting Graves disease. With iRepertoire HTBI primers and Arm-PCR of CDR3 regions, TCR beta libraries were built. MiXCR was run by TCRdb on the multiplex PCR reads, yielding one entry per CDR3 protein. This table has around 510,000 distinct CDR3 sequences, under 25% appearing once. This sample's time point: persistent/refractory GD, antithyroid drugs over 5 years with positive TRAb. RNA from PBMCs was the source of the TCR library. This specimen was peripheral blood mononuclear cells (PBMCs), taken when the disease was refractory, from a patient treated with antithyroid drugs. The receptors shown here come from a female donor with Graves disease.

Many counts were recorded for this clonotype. DNA for the CDR3: TGTGCCAGCAGTTCACAGGGAGGAATGGGCTACACCTTC. This codes for CASSSQGGMGYTF. V gene TRBV6-2 or TRBV6-3 combines with J gene TRBJ1-2; the D gene is possibly TRBD1 (6 bases). The CDR3 spans 13 residues. Germline V gives CDR1 MNHEY, CDR2 SVGEGT. The V end was cut by 4 bases, the J end by 8 bases, with 14 bases between.

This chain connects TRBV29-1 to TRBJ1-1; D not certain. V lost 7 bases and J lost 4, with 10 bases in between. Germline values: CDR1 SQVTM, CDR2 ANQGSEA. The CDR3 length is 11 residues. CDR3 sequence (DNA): TGCAGCGCCCTACAGACCACTGAAGCTTTCTTT. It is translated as CSALQTTEAFF.

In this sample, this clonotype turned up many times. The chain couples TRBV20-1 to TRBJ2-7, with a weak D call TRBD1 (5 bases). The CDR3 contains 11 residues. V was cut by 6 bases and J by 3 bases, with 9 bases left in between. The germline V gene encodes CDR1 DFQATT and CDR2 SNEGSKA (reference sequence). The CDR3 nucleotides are TGCAGTGCGTGGACAAACTACGAGCAGTACTTC. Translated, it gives CSAWTNYEQYF.

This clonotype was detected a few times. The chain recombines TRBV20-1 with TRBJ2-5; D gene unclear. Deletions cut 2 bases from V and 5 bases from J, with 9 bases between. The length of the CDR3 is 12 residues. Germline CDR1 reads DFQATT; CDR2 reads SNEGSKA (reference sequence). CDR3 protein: CSARFPSETQYF. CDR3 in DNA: TGCAGTGCTAGATTTCCTTCGGAGACCCAGTACTTC.

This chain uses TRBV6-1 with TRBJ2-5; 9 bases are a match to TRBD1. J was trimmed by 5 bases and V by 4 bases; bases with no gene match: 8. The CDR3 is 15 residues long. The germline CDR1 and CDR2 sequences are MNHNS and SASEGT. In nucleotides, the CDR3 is TGTGCCAGCAGTGCGGGACAGGGTTCATGGGAGACCCAGTACTTC. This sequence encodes CASSAGQGSWETQYF.

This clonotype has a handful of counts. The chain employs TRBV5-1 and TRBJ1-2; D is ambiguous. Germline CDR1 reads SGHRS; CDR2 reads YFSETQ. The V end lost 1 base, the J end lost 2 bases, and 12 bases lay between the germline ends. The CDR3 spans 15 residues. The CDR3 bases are TGCGCCAGCAGCTTGAACGCAGCATCCAACTATGGCTACACCTTC. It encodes CASSLNAASNYGYTF. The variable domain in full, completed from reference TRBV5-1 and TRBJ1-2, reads KAGVTQTPRYLIKTRGQQVTLSCSPISGHRSVSWYQQTPGQGLQFLFEYFSETQRNKGNFPGRFSGRQFSNSRSEMNVSTLELGDSALYLCASSLNAASNYGYTFGSGTRLTVV.

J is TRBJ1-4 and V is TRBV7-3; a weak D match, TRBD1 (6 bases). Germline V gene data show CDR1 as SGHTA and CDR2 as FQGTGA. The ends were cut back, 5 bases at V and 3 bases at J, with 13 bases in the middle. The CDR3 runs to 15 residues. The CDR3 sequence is CASSIGGASNEKLFF. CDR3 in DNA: TGTGCCAGCAGCATAGGGGGGGCTTCTAATGAAAAACTGTTTTTT.

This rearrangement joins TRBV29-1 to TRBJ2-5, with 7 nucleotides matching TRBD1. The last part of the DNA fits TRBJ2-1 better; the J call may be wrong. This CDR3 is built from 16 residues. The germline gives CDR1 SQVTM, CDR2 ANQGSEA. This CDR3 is CSVEDRWTGNPGEQFF. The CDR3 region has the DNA TGCAGCGTTGAAGATCGCTGGACAGGAAACCCAGGCGAGCAGTTCTTC.

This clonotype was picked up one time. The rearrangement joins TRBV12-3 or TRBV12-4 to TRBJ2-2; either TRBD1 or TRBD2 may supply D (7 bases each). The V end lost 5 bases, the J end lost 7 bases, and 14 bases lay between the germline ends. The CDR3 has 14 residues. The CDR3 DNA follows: TGTGCCAGCAGTCAGGGGGGGGTTCACGGGGAGCTGTTTTTT. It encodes CASSQGGVHGELFF.

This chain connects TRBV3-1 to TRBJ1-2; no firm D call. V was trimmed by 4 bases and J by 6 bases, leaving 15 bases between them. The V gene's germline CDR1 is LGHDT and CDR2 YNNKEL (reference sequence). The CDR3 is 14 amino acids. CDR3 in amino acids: CASSRRVYVDGYTF. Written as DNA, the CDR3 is TGTGCCAGCAGCCGGAGGGTCTATGTGGATGGCTACACCTTC.

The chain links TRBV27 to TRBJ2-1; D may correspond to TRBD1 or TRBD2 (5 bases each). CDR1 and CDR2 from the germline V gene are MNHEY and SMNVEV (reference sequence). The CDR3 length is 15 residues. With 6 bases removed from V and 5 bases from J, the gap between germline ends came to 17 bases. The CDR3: CASRVGDPYHNEQFF. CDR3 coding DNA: TGTGCCAGCAGGGTCGGGGACCCGTACCACAATGAGCAGTTCTTC.

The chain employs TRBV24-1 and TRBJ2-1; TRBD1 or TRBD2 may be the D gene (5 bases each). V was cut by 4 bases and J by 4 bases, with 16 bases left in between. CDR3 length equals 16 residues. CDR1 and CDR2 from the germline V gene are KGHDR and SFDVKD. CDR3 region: CATSDSGTPFYNEQFF. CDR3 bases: TGTGCCACCAGTGACTCCGGGACCCCCTTTTACAATGAGCAGTTCTTC.

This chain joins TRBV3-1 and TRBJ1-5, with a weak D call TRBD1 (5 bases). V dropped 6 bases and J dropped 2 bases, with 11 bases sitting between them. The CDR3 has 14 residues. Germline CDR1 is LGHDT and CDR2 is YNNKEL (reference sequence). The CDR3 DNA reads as TGTGCCAGCAGTGGGACTTGGGGCAATCAGCCCCAGCATTTT. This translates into CASSGTWGNQPQHF.

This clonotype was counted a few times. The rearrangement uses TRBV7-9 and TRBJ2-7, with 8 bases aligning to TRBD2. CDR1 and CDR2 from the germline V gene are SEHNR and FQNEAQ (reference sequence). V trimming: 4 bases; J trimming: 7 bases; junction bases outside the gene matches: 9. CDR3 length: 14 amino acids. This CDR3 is CASSYPRGGREQYF. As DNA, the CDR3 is TGTGCCAGCAGCTACCCCCGGGGGGGGCGGGAGCAGTACTTC.

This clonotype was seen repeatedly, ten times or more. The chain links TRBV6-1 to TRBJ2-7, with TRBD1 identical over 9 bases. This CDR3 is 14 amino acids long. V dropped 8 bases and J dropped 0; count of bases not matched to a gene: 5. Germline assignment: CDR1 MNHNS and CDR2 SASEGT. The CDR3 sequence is CASAGTGLSYEQYF. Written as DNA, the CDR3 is TGTGCCAGCGCCGGGACAGGGCTCTCCTACGAGCAGTACTTC.

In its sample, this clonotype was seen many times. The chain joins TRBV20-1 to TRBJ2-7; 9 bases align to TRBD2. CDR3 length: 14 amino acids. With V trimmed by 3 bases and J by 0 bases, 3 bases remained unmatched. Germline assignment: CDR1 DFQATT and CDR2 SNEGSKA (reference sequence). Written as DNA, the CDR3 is TGCAGTGCTAGGGCTAGCGGGAACTCCTACGAGCAGTACTTC. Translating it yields CSARASGNSYEQYF.

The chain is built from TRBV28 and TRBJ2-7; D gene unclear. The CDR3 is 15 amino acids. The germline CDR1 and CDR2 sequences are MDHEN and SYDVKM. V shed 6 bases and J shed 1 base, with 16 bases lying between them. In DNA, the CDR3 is TGTGCCAGCAGACTCCATTCGACGGAATCCTACGAGCAGTACTTC. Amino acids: CASRLHSTESYEQYF.

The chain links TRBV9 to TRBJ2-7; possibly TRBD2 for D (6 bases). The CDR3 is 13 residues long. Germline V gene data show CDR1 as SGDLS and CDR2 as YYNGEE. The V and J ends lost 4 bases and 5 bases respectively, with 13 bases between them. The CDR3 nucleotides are TGTGCCAGCAGCTTACGTTGGGGGGACGAGCAGTACTTC. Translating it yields CASSLRWGDEQYF.